The source of this T cell receptor beta chain is a study of cytomegalovirus exposure and HLA in healthy donors. The table came from immunoSEQ multiplex PCR; TCRdb's copy has only in-frame clones and leaves some out. The table includes 150,000 to 180,000 clones, about 86% detected once. Trimming took 4 bases from V and 7 from J, leaving 14 bases between them. The germline V gene encodes CDR1 SGHVS and CDR2 FNYEAQ. The CDR3 totals 14 residues. Among the 120 subjects of the validation cohort, separate from the approximately 670-subject first cohort, were the donors. Sequences were obtained from PBMCs. The sequence came from a human donor in good health. This chain joins TRBV7-6 and TRBJ2-1; maybe TRBD1 (8 bases). This chain's CDR3 is CASSSDRGGNEQFF. The CDR3 DNA reads TGTGCCAGCAGCTCAGACAGGGGAGGGAATGAGCAGTTCTTC.